This paragraph covers one T cell receptor beta chain sequence. Researchers ran the PCR with 60 Vbeta and 13 Jbeta primers. Generated by immunoSEQ multiplex PCR, the TCRdb table keeps only in-frame clones and is missing some. The sample lists fewer than 85,000 clones, more than 65% occurring once. These data are taken from a study of cytomegalovirus exposure and HLA in healthy donors. The CDR3 contains 16 residues. V lost 3 bases, J lost 4 bases, and 9 bases stayed unmatched. CDR1 LGHNA and CDR2 YNFKEQ come from the germline V gene. This chain uses TRBV4-2 with TRBJ2-7; 10 bases are a match to TRBD1. The sequenced sample was PBMCs. This clonotype originated in a man in his 70s in good health and CMV-seropositive. Here the CDR3 reads CASSQAPGQGTYEQYF. The CDR3 bases are TGTGCCAGCAGCCAGGCCCCGGGACAGGGGACGTACGAGCAGTACTTC.